Each of the 17 T cell receptor beta chains below was sequenced from the same sample in a study of T cell repertoires in cytomegalovirus infection (dated by TCRdb to between 2018 and 2020). Sequenced on an Illumina HiSeq 1500. The public reads were quality trimmed at Q25 with fastp and then assembled into clones with MiXCR by TCRdb, keeping productive beta chains. Entries are consolidated by CDR3 protein sequence, retaining the most common genes and DNA. The sample table lists almost 500,000 distinct CDR3 sequences, approximately 11% of them with a count of one. Roughly 10% of the sample is taken by the ten largest. Sequencing was carried out using PBMCs. The receptors here all came from a human donor in good health (CMV status not recorded). Some clones in this sample may be carry-over from other donors' samples.

This sequence joins TRBV10-3 and TRBJ2-7, with 7 nucleotides matching TRBD2. Germline V CDR1 and CDR2: ENHRY, SYGVKD. The CDR3 has 14 residues. V lost 5 bases and J lost 3; bases outside the gene matches: 7. CDR3 loop: CAISHTSEGYEQYF. CDR3 coding DNA: TGTGCCATCAGTCATACTAGCGAAGGCTACGAGCAGTACTTC.

This clonotype has at least ten counts. In nucleotides, the CDR3 is TGTGCCAGCAGCCCAGGGGGCCCGGGGGGAAGCAATCAGCCCCAGCATTTT. Translating gives CASSPGGPGGSNQPQHF. The V gene is TRBV14, the J gene TRBJ1-5, with 8 positions matching TRBD1. The CDR3 consists of 17 residues. V gave up 4 bases and J gave up 1 base; unmatched junction bases: 9. Germline assignment: CDR1 SGHDN and CDR2 FVKESK.

This clonotype was seen repeatedly, ten times or more. V and J are TRBV15 and TRBJ2-7; 9 nucleotides align to TRBD2. The CDR3 spans 17 residues. Germline CDR1 reads LNHNV; CDR2 reads YYDKDF (reference sequence). V trimming: 0 bases; J trimming: 4 bases; junction bases outside the gene matches: 10. The CDR3: CATSRDIAGATAYEQYF. CDR3 nucleotides: TGTGCCACCAGCAGAGATATAGCGGGAGCCACGGCGTACGAGCAGTACTTC.

In its sample, this clonotype was seen many times. V gene TRBV5-1 combines with J gene TRBJ2-6, with D uncertain. The CDR3 is 14 amino acids. Per the germline V gene, CDR1 is SGHRS and CDR2 is YFSETQ. V shed 4 bases and J shed 4 bases, with 9 bases lying between them. CDR3 amino acids: CASSPDRGANVLTF. The CDR3 DNA reads TGCGCCAGCAGCCCGGATAGAGGGGCCAACGTCCTGACTTTC.

This clonotype was seen repeatedly, ten times or more. The rearrangement uses TRBV11-3 and TRBJ2-2; 12 positions agree with TRBD2. Germline lookup yields CDR1 SGHNT and CDR2 YENEEA. The CDR3 contains 19 residues. Unmatched junction bases numbered 7, after V lost 1 base and J lost 1 base. In nucleotides, the CDR3 is TGTGCCAGCAGCTTAGGTTTGAGACTAGCGGGAGTGAACACCGGGGAGCTGTTTTTT. This sequence encodes CASSLGLRLAGVNTGELFF.

The table lists this clonotype with many counts. The chain employs TRBV5-5 and TRBJ1-5; 9 bases line up with TRBD1. The CDR3 has 16 residues. The germline gives CDR1 SGHKS, CDR2 YYEKEE (reference sequence). V was clipped by 4 bases and J by 3 bases; unmatched bases: 8. CDR3 region: CASSGGQGGPNQPQHF. In DNA, the CDR3 is TGTGCCAGCAGCGGGGGACAGGGTGGTCCCAATCAGCCCCAGCATTTT.

Many counts were recorded for this clonotype. The gene calls are TRBV7-6 and TRBJ2-2, with a tentative D call TRBD1 (8 bases). CDR3 length equals 16 residues. V was trimmed by 5 bases and J by 5 bases, leaving 18 bases between them. Germline V gives CDR1 SGHVS, CDR2 FNYEAQ. The CDR3 coding sequence is TGTGCCAGCAGCCCACAAGGACAGGGACTAACCGGGGAGCTGTTTTTT. Protein sequence: CASSPQGQGLTGELFF. The whole variable domain, remainder taken from reference TRBV7-6 and TRBJ2-2, is GAGVSQSPRYKVTKRGQDVALRCDPISGHVSLYWYRQALGQGPEFLTYFNYEAQQDKSGLPNDRFSAERPEGSISTLTIQRTEQRDSAMYRCASSPQGQGLTGELFFGEGSRLTVL.

This chain uses TRBV20-1 with TRBJ2-1, with TRBD2 identical over 12 bases. The CDR3 loop spans 16 amino acids. The trim removed 5 bases at V and 7 bases at J, leaving 12 bases unmatched. Germline V CDR1 and CDR2: DFQATT, SNEGSKA (reference sequence). The CDR3 loop reads CSAREASGRARNEQFF. The CDR3 DNA reads TGCAGTGCTCGGGAAGCTAGCGGGAGGGCGCGGAATGAGCAGTTCTTC.

This clonotype was counted ten times or more. The chain recombines TRBV23-1 with TRBJ1-5, with D perhaps TRBD1 (6 bases). TRBV23-1 belongs to the ORF category, with a function that is uncertain. V was cut by 6 bases and J by 2 bases, with 14 bases left in between. The CDR3 is made up of 15 amino acids. CDR3 coding DNA: TGCGCCAGCAGCAACAGTAAGGGGGGCAATCAGCCCCAGCATTTT. It encodes CASSNSKGGNQPQHF.

V and J are TRBV29-1 and TRBJ2-7; 9 nucleotides agree with TRBD1. The germline V gene encodes CDR1 SQVTM and CDR2 ANQGSEA. With V trimmed by 7 bases and J by 6 bases, 10 bases remained unmatched. The CDR3 contains 13 residues. As DNA, the CDR3 is TGCAGCGCTCCGGGACAGGGCTTAGGCGAGCAGTACTTC. It encodes CSAPGQGLGEQYF.

This clonotype was observed many times. The chain joins TRBV4-2 to TRBJ2-1; 7 bases match TRBD1. The CDR3 is 15 amino acids. The V gene end was trimmed by 3 bases and the J gene end by 5 bases; junction bases not matched to a gene: 7. Per the germline V gene, CDR1 is LGHNA and CDR2 is YNFKEQ. As DNA, the CDR3 is TGTGCCAGCAGCCAGGGGGACAGAGCCCACAATGAGCAGTTCTTC. It translates to CASSQGDRAHNEQFF.

At least ten counts were recorded for this clonotype. The V call is TRBV10-3, the J call TRBJ2-1, with D uncertain. CDR3 length: 14 amino acids. V was shortened by 0 bases and J by 4 bases, with 7 bases between the two germline ends. The germline V gene has CDR1 ENHRY and CDR2 SYGVKD. CDR3 region: CAISESGPYNEQFF. Here the CDR3 DNA reads TGTGCCATCAGTGAGTCAGGACCATACAATGAGCAGTTCTTC.

This clonotype was observed at least ten times. The chain uses TRBV7-9 and TRBJ1-2; possibly TRBD1 for D (5 bases). The ends were cut back, 1 base at V and 1 base at J, with 10 bases in the middle. Per germline, CDR1 SEHNR and CDR2 FQNEAQ (reference sequence). This CDR3 comprises 15 residues. DNA for the CDR3: TGTGCCAGCAGCTTAGAGGCAGGGATTAACTATGGCTACACCTTC. It yields the protein CASSLEAGINYGYTF.

This clonotype was seen ten or more times. The chain carries TRBV7-8 and TRBJ2-5; 8 positions agree with TRBD1. Looked up from germline, CDR1 is SGHVS and CDR2 is FQNEAQ. This CDR3 has 16 residues. Unmatched junction bases numbered 8, after V lost 0 bases and J lost 5 bases. The CDR3 is CASSLAAGQGWETQYF. DNA of the CDR3: TGTGCCAGCAGCTTAGCAGCCGGACAGGGTTGGGAGACCCAGTACTTC.

In this sample, this clonotype turned up many times. CDR3 sequence (DNA): TGTGCCAGCAGTTCACTGGCAGGGGGGATAACTTATAGCAATCAGCCCCAGCATTTT. Protein: CASSSLAGGITYSNQPQHF. The J gene is TRBJ1-5, the V gene TRBV28; 7 bases line up with TRBD1. The V segment lost 4 bases and the J segment 0 bases; nucleotides outside the gene matches: 15. The germline CDR1 and CDR2 sequences are MDHEN and SYDVKM. This CDR3 has 19 amino acids.

This clonotype was detected ten times or more. This rearrangement joins TRBV19 to TRBJ1-1, with D possibly TRBD1 on 6 matching bases. The CDR3 is made up of 12 amino acids. The germline V gene has CDR1 LNHDA and CDR2 SQIVND (reference sequence). Trimming took off 8 bases at V and 7 bases at J, with 14 bases between the two ends. The CDR3 nucleotides read TGTGCCAGTGGGAACAGGGTGATTGAAGCTTTCTTT. Encoded protein: CASGNRVIEAFF.

There are many counts of this clonotype. CDR3 sequence reads: CASSLRPGTGTYGYTF. Written as DNA, the CDR3 is TGTGCCAGCAGCCTCCGTCCCGGTACAGGGACGTATGGCTACACCTTC. V and J are TRBV7-3 and TRBJ1-2; TRBD1 might be the D (6 bases). The CDR3 is 16 amino acids. The V gene's germline CDR1 is SGHTA and CDR2 FQGTGA. V lost 5 bases and J 5 bases, leaving 21 bases between the germline ends.